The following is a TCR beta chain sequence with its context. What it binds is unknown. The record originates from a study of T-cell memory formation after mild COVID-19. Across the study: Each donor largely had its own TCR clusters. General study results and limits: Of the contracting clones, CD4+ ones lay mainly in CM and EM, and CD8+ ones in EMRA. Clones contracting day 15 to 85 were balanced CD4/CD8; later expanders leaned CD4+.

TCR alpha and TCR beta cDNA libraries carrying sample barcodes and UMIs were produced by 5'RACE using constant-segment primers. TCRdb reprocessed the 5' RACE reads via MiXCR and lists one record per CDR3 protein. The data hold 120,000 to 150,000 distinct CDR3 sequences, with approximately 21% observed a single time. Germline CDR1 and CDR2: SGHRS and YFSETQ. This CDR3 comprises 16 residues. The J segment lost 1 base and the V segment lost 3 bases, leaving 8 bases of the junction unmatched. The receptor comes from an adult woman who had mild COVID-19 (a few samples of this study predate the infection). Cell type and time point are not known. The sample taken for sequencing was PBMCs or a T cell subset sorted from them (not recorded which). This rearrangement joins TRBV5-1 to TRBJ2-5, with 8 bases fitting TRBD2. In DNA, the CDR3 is TGCGCCAGCAGCTCCGGCGGCGGGGGGACCCAAGAGACCCAGTACTTC. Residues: CASSSGGGGTQETQYF.